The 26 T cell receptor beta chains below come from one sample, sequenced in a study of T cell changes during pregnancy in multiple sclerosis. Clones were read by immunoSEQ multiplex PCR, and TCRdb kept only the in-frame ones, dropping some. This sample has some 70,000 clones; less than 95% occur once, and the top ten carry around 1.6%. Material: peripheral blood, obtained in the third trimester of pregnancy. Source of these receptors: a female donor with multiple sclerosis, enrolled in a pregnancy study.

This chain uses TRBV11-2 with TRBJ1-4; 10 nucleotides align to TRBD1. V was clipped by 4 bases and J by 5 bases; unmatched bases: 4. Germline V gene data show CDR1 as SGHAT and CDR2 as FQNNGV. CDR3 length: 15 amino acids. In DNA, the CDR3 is TGTGCCAGCAGCTGGGGACAGGGGACAAATGAAAAACTGTTTTTT. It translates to CASSWGQGTNEKLFF.

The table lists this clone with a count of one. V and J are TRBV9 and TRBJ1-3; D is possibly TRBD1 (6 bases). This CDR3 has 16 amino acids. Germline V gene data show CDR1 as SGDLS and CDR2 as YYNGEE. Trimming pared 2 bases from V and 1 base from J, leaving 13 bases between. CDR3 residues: CASSVRGGASGNTIYF. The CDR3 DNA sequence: TGTGCCAGCAGCGTCCGGGGGGGGGCGTCTGGAAACACCATATATTTT.

Here the CDR3 DNA reads TGTGCCAGCTCACCAACCGGGACTAGCGAGAGCACCGGGGAGCTGTTTTTT. Residues: CASSPTGTSESTGELFF. The chain employs TRBV18 and TRBJ2-2; 10 bases match TRBD2. The CDR3 runs 17 residues. V was clipped by 2 bases and J by 4 bases; unmatched bases: 7. In germline, CDR1 is KGHSH, CDR2 LQKENI.

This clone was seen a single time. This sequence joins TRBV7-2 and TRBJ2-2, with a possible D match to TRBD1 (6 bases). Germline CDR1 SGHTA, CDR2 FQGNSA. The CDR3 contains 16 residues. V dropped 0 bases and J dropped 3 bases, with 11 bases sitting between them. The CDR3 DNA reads TGTGCCAGCAGCTTAGCAGGGGGACAACACACCGGGGAGCTGTTTTTT. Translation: CASSLAGGQHTGELFF.

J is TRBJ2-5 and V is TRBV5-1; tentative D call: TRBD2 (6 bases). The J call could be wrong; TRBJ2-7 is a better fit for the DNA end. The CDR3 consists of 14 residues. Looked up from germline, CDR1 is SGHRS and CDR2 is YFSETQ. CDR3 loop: CASSPGLSWDEQYF. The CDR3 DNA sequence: TGCGCCAGCAGCCCAGGACTATCGTGGGACGAGCAGTACTTC.

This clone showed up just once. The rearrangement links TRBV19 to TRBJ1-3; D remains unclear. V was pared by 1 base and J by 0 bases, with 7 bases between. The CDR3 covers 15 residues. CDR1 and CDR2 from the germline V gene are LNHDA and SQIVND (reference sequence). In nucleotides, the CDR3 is TGTGCCAGTAGTATAGGGGCGATCTCTGGAAACACCATATATTTT. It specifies CASSIGAISGNTIYF.

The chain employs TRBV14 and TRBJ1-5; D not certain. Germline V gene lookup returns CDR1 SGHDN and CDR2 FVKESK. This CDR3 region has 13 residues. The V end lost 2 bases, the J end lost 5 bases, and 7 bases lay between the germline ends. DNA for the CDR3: TGTGCCAGCAGCCAAAATACTGATCAGCCCCAGCATTTT. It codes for CASSQNTDQPQHF.

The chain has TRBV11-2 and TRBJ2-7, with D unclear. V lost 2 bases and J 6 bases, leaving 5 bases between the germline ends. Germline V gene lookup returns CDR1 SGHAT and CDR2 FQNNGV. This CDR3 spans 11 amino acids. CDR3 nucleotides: TGTGCCAGCAGCTTAACGGGCGAGCAGTACTTC. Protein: CASSLTGEQYF.

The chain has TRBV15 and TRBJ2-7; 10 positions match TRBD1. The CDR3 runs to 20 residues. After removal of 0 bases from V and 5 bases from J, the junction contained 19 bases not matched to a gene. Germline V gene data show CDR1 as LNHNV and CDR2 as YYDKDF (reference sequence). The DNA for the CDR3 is TGTGCCACCAGCAGAGATCGCTTCAGCTTATGGACAGGGGGTATCGACGAGCAGTACTTC. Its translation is CATSRDRFSLWTGGIDEQYF. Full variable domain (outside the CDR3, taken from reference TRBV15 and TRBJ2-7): DAMVIQNPRYQVTQFGKPVTLSCSQTLNHNVMYWYQQKSSQAPKLLFHYYDKDFNNEADTPDNFQSRRPNTSFCFLDIRSPGLGDTAMYLCATSRDRFSLWTGGIDEQYFGPGTRLTVT.

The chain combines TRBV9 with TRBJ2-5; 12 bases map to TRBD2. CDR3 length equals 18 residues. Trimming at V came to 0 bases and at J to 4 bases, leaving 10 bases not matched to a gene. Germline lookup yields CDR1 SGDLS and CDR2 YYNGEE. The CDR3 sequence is CASSVGASGGDVGETQYF. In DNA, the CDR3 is TGTGCCAGCAGCGTAGGGGCTAGCGGGGGGGACGTAGGAGAGACCCAGTACTTC.

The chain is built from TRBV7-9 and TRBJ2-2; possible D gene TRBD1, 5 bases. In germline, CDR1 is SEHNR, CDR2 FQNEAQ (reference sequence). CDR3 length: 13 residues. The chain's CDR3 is CVSTSDTFRELFF. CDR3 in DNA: TGTGTCTCGACGTCGGACACTTTCCGGGAGCTGTTTTTT.

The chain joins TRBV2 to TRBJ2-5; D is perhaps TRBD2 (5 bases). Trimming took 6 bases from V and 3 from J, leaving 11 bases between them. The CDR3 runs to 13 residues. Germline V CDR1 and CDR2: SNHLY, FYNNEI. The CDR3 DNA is TGTGCCAGCAGGAGGGATTTGAAAGAGACCCAGTACTTC. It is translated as CASRRDLKETQYF.

The CDR3 here is CASSEYRQGADGYTF. The CDR3 DNA reads as TGTGCCAGCAGTGAATATCGACAGGGGGCTGATGGCTACACCTTC. The chain recombines TRBV25-1 with TRBJ1-2; the match to TRBD1 covers 10 bases. This CDR3 is built from 15 residues. In germline, CDR1 is MGHDK, CDR2 SYGVNS. V trimming: 0 bases; J trimming: 6 bases; junction bases outside the gene matches: 4.

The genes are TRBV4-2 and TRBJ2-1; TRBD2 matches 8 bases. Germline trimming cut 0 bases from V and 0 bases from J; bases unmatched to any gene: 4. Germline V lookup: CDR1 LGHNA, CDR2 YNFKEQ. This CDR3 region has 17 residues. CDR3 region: CASSQDSSGISYNEQFF. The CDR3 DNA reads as TGTGCCAGCAGCCAAGATAGTAGCGGGATCTCCTACAATGAGCAGTTCTTC.

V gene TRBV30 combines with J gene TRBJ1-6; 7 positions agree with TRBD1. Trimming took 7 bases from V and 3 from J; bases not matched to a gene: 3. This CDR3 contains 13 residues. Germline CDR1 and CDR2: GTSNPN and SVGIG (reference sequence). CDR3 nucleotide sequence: TGTGCCTACGGGGACAGCTATAATTCACCCCTCCACTTT. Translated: CAYGDSYNSPLHF.

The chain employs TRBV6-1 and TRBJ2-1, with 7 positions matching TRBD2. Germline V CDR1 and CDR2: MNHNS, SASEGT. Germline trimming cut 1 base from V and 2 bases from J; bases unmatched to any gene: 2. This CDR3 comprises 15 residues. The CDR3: CASSEGAGAYNEQFF. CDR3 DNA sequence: TGTGCCAGCAGTGAAGGTGCGGGGGCCTACAATGAGCAGTTCTTC.

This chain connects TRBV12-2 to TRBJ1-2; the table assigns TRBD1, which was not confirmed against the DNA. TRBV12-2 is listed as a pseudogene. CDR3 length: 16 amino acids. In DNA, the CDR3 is TGTGCAAGTCGCTTCCTACCGGGACAGGGGACGAATGGCTACACCTTC. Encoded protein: CASRFLPGQGTNGYTF.

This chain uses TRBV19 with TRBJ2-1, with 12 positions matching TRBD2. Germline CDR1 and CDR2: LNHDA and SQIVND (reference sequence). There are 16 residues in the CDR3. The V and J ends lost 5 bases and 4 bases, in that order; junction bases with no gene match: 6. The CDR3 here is CASSAQLAGGYNEQFF. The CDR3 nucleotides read TGTGCCAGTAGTGCACAACTAGCGGGAGGTTACAATGAGCAGTTCTTC.

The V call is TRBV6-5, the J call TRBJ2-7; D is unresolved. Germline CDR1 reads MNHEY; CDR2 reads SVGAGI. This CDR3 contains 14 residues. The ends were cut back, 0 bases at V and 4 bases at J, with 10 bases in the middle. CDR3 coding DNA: TGTGCCAGCAGTTACTCTGCCGCGGCTTACGAGCAGTACTTC. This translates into CASSYSAAAYEQYF.

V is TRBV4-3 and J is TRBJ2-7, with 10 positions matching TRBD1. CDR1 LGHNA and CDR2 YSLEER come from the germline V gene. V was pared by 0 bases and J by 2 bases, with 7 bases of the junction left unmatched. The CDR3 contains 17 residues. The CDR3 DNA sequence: TGCGCCAGCAGCCAAGATTGGGACAGGGGATCCACCTACGAGCAGTACTTC. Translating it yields CASSQDWDRGSTYEQYF.

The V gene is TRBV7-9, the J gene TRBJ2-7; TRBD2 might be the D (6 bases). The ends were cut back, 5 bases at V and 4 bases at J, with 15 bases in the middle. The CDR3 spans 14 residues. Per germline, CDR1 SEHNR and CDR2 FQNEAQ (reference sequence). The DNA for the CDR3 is TGTGCCAGCAGCGCTGGGACTCTAATATACGAGCAGTACTTC. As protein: CASSAGTLIYEQYF.

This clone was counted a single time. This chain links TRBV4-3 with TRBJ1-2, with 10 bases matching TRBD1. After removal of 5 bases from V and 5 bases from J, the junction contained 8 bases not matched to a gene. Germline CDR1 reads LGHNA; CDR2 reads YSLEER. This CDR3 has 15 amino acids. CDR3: CASSSTGGQGYGYTF. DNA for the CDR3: TGCGCCAGCAGCTCAACCGGGGGACAGGGGTATGGCTACACCTTC.

The CDR3 sequence is CASSLASSGGMGTDTQYF. CDR3 bases: TGTGCCAGCAGCTTAGCGTCTAGCGGGGGTATGGGCACAGATACGCAGTATTTT. V and J are TRBV7-9 and TRBJ2-3; 10 bases are shared with TRBD2. The CDR3 spans 18 residues. With V trimmed by 0 bases and J by 1 base, 7 bases remained unmatched. The germline CDR1 and CDR2 sequences are SEHNR and FQNEAQ (reference sequence).

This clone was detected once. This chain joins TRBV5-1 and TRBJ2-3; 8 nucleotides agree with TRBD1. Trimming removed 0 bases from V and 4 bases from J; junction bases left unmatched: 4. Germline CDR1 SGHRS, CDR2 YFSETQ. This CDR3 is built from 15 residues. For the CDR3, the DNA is TGCGCCAGCAGCTTGGCCCCGACAGGGGCAGATACGCAGTATTTT. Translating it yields CASSLAPTGADTQYF.

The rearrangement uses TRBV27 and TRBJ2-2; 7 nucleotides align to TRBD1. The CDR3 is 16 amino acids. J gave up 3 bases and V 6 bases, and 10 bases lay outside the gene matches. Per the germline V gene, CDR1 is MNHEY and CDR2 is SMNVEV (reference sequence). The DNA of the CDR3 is TGTGCCAGCAGGAGATACCGGGACAGCGACACCGGGGAGCTGTTTTTT. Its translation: CASRRYRDSDTGELFF.

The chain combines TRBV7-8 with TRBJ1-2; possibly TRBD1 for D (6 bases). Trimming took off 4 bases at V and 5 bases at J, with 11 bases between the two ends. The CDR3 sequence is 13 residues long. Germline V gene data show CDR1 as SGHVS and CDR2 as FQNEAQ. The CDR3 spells CASSSPRGYGYTF. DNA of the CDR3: TGTGCCAGCAGCTCTCCGAGGGGGTATGGCTACACCTTC.